The sequence of this T cell receptor beta chain was determined in a study of cytomegalovirus exposure and HLA in healthy donors. 60 Vbeta and 13 Jbeta primers were used in PCR. The table came from immunoSEQ multiplex PCR; TCRdb's copy has only in-frame clones and leaves some out. This sample carries roughly 80,000 clones, roughly 82% of them seen once, and the ten largest clones take about 12%. This TCR derives from a male donor in good health and CMV-seropositive. Material: PBMCs.

For the CDR3, the DNA is TGTGCCAGTAGTAAGGGACAGGGTGGATACAATGAGCAGTTCTTC. The encoded protein is CASSKGQGGYNEQFF. The J gene is TRBJ2-1, the V gene TRBV19; 9 bases fit TRBD1. Germline loops: CDR1 LNHDA, CDR2 SQIVND (reference sequence). The CDR3 consists of 15 residues. Trimming took 4 bases from V and 4 from J; bases not matched to a gene: 5.